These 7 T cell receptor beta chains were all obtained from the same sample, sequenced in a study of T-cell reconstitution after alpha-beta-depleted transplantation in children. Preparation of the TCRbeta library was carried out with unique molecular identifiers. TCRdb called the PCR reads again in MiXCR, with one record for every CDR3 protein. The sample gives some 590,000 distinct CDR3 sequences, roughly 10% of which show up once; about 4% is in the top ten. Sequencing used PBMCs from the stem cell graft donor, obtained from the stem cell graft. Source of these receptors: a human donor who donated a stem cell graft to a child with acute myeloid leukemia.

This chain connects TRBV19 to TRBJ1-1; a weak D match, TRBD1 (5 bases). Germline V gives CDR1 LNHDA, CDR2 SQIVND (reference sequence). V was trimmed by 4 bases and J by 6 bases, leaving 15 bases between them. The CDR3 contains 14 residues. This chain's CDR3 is CASSKQPQVPEAFF. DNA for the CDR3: TGTGCCAGTAGTAAGCAACCACAGGTCCCTGAAGCTTTCTTT. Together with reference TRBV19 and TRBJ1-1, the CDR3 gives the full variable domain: DGGITQSPKYLFRKEGQNVTLSCEQNLNHDAMYWYRQDPGQGLRLIYYSQIVNDFQKGDIAEGYSVSREKKESFPLTVTSAQKNPTAFYLCASSKQPQVPEAFFGQGTRLTVV.

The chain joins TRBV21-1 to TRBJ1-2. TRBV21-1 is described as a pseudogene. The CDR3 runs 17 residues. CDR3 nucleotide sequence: TGTGCCAGCAGCAAAGCGCCTACAGCCCGACCTAACTATGGCTACACCTTC. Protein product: CASSKAPTARPNYGYTF.

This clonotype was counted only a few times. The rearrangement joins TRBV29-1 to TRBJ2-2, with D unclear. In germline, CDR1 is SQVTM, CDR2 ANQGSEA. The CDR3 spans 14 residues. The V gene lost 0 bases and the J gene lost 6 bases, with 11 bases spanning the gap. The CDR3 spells CSVEDVSKPGELFF. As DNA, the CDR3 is TGCAGCGTTGAAGATGTGTCGAAACCCGGGGAGCTGTTTTTT.

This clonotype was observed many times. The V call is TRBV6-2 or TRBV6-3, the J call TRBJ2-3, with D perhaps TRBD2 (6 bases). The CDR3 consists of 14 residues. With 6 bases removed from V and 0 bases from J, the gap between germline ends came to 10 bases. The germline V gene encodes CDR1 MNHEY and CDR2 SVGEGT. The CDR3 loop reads CASRRSGSTDTQYF. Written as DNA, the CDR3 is TGTGCCAGCAGACGTAGCGGCAGCACAGATACGCAGTATTTT.

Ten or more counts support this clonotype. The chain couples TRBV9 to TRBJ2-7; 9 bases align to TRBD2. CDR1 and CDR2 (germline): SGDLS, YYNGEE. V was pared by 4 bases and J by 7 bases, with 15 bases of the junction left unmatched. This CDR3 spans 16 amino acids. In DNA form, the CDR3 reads TGTGCCAGCAGCCCTCCGGGGACTAGCTTCTCGGGGGAGCAGTACTTC. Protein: CASSPPGTSFSGEQYF.

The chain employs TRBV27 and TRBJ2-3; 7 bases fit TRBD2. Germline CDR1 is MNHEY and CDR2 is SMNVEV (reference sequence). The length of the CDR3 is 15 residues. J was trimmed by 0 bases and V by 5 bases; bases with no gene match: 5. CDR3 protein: CASSHTSASTDTQYF. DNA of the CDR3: TGTGCCAGCAGTCACACTAGCGCTAGCACAGATACGCAGTATTTT.

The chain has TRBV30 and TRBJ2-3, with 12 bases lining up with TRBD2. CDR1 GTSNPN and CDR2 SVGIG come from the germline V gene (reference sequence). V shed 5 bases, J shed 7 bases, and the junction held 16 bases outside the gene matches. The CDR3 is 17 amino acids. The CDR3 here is CAWDSPFPGLAGNTQYF. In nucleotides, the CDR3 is TGTGCCTGGGATTCTCCATTCCCCGGACTAGCGGGGAATACGCAGTATTTT.